Listed here are 15 T cell receptor beta chains from one sample, sequenced in a study of blood T cells in healthy people across ages. The authors ran a second PCR of 7 to 11 cycles using a sample-barcoded 5' primer and a J-beta primer mix. TCRdb independently ran MiXCR on the 5' RACE reads; one entry per CDR3 protein. The sample yields some 860,000 distinct CDR3 sequences, approximately 53% seen once. The material sequenced was blood. The receptors here all came from a man aged 35-49 years in good health.

This sequence joins TRBV7-3 and TRBJ2-3; D is tentatively TRBD1 or TRBD2 (5 bases each). The CDR3 contains 15 residues. V lost 2 bases, J lost 6 bases, and 15 bases lay in between. CDR1 and CDR2 (germline): SGHTA, FQGTGA. In nucleotides, the CDR3 is TGTGCCAGCAGCTTAGGGGCTAGCCCGGGGGATACGCAGTATTTT. This codes for CASSLGASPGDTQYF. The full variable domain, in which reference TRBV7-3 and TRBJ2-3 provide the parts outside the CDR3, is GAGVSQTPSNKVTEKGKYVELRCDPISGHTALYWYRQSLGQGPEFLIYFQGTGAADDSGLPNDRFFAVRPEGSVSTLKIQRTERGDSAVYLCASSLGASPGDTQYFGPGTRLTVL.

The chain carries TRBV6-5 and TRBJ1-1; D is uncertain. The V and J ends lost 2 bases and 4 bases respectively, with 5 bases between them. This CDR3 has 12 amino acids. CDR1 is MNHEY, CDR2 SVGAGI, per germline. The CDR3 coding sequence is TGTGCCAGCAGTTACGCGGGCACTGAAGCTTTCTTT. Translated, it gives CASSYAGTEAFF.

This sequence joins TRBV7-2 and TRBJ2-7, with TRBD2 identical over 8 bases. The CDR3 sequence is 15 residues long. Looked up from germline, CDR1 is SGHTA and CDR2 is FQGNSA. J gave up 1 base and V 5 bases, and 7 bases lay outside the gene matches. The CDR3 loop reads CASSVYAGGSYEQYF. CDR3 in DNA: TGTGCCAGCAGCGTCTACGCGGGGGGATCCTACGAGCAGTACTTC.

The chain couples TRBV27 to TRBJ1-2; D is undetermined. Germline lookup yields CDR1 MNHEY and CDR2 SMNVEV (reference sequence). Trimming cost V 5 bases and J 0 bases, with 4 bases left between them. The CDR3 runs to 12 residues. Here the CDR3 reads CASSPANYGYTF. For the CDR3, the DNA is TGTGCCAGCAGTCCGGCTAACTATGGCTACACCTTC.

The table lists this clonotype with a few counts. CDR3 sequence: CASSVGTRPYEQYF. In DNA, the CDR3 is TGTGCCAGCAGTGTGGGGACTAGACCCTACGAGCAGTACTTC. The chain has TRBV11-2 and TRBJ2-7; 8 bases align to TRBD2. The J segment lost 2 bases and the V segment lost 6 bases, leaving 6 bases of the junction unmatched. Looked up from germline, CDR1 is SGHAT and CDR2 is FQNNGV. The CDR3 covers 14 residues.

The chain joins TRBV12-3 or TRBV12-4 to TRBJ1-1; 11 positions match TRBD1. V was clipped by 2 bases and J by 4 bases; unmatched bases: 3. CDR3 length: 15 residues. CDR3 DNA: TGTGCCAGCAGTTTATTAGGGACAGGGGGCACTGAAGCTTTCTTT. Its protein product is CASSLLGTGGTEAFF.

The rearrangement joins TRBV14 to TRBJ2-1; tentative D call: TRBD1 (5 bases). CDR3 length: 15 amino acids. Germline assignment: CDR1 SGHDN and CDR2 FVKESK. Trimming stripped 1 base from V and 6 bases from J, with 13 bases between. The CDR3 nucleotides are TGTGCCAGCAGCCAAGCAGGGCTTACAATCAATGAGCAGTTCTTC. Encoded protein: CASSQAGLTINEQFF.

The genes are TRBV20-1 and TRBJ1-2; 9 bases fit TRBD1. The CDR3 covers 15 residues. V dropped 5 bases and J dropped 3; count of bases not matched to a gene: 10. Germline V CDR1 and CDR2: DFQATT, SNEGSKA (reference sequence). CDR3 DNA sequence: TGCAGTGCTTGGGGACAGGGATCCATTTACTATGGCTACACCTTC. Protein: CSAWGQGSIYYGYTF.

As for this clonotype: A junction end diverges from the germline sequence, so it may reflect a read error. The genes are TRBV12-3 or TRBV12-4 and TRBJ2-7, with D possibly TRBD2 on 6 matching bases. This CDR3 has 15 residues. CDR3 bases: TGTACCAGCAGCCCCTGGCGGGGAGGCTCCTACGAGCAGTACTTC. This translates into CTSSPWRGGSYEQYF.

In DNA, the CDR3 is TGTGCCAGCAGGGAAGTGACAGGGACCACCTACGAGCAGTACTTC. Amino acids: CASREVTGTTYEQYF. V gene TRBV28 combines with J gene TRBJ2-7; 7 bases fit TRBD1. Germline CDR1 is MDHEN and CDR2 is SYDVKM. CDR3 size: 15 residues. Trimming cost V 6 bases and J 2 bases; bases outside gene matches: 10.

The rearrangement links TRBV5-4 to TRBJ1-1, with TRBD1 matching 10 bases. The CDR3 extends over 16 amino acids. CDR1 SGHNT and CDR2 YYREEE come from the germline V gene (reference sequence). Germline trimming cut 5 bases from V and 4 bases from J; bases unmatched to any gene: 11. CDR3 in DNA: TGTGCCAGCAGATATGACAGGGGGCTGTCGGCCACTGAAGCTTTCTTT. Residues: CASRYDRGLSATEAFF.

This chain uses TRBV20-1 with TRBJ2-7; 8 nucleotides align to TRBD2. Losses at the gene ends were 5 bases for V and 0 bases for J; bases not matched to a gene: 12. CDR1 is DFQATT and CDR2 is SNEGSKA in the germline V gene (reference sequence). The CDR3 has 16 residues. CDR3 protein: CSAPNLAGPSSYEQYF. DNA of the CDR3: TGCAGTGCTCCCAACCTAGCGGGCCCCAGCTCCTACGAGCAGTACTTC.

This clonotype came up once. The V gene is TRBV5-8, the J gene TRBJ2-1, with TRBD2 identical over 12 bases. The CDR3 runs to 15 residues. The germline V gene has CDR1 SGHTS and CDR2 YDEGEE. Trimming took 1 base from V and 10 from J; bases not matched to a gene: 6. CDR3 sequence: CASSLILAGGREQFF. The CDR3 DNA follows: TGTGCCAGCAGCTTGATTCTAGCGGGAGGGCGCGAGCAGTTCTTC. The whole variable domain, remainder taken from reference TRBV5-8 and TRBJ2-1, is EAGVTQSPTHLIKTRGQQATLRCSPISGHTSVYWYQQALGLGLQFLLWYDEGEERNRGNFPPRFSGRQFPNYSSELNVNALELEDSALYLCASSLILAGGREQFFGPGTRLTVL.

This clonotype appeared a few times. The J gene is TRBJ2-5, the V gene TRBV6-2 or TRBV6-3; D not resolved. Judging by the DNA end, TRBJ2-7 fits better; the J call may be wrong. This CDR3 has 13 residues. The germline CDR1 and CDR2 sequences are MNHEY and SVGEGT. The CDR3 loop reads CASSYAVSYEQYF. Here the CDR3 DNA reads TGTGCCAGCAGTTACGCGGTCAGCTACGAGCAGTACTTC.

The V call is TRBV6-6, the J call TRBJ2-3; D is possibly TRBD1 or TRBD2 (5 bases each). Looked up from germline, CDR1 is MNHNY and CDR2 is SVGAGI (reference sequence). This CDR3 has 15 amino acids. With 8 bases removed from V and 4 bases from J, the gap between germline ends came to 19 bases. The CDR3 DNA follows: TGTGCCAGCCGAGGGGTTGAGACATTCTCAGATACGCAGTATTTT. The encoded protein is CASRGVETFSDTQYF.